This TCR beta chain emerged from a study of blood T cell repertoires in COVID-19. Across the study: Material from acute and convalescent COVID-19 was sourced from the United States, Italy and Spain.

The data were produced by immunoSEQ multiplex PCR, yet TCRdb's version contains in-frame clones alone and is incomplete. Of some 200,000 clones listed, 80% are singletons. Trimming removed 7 bases at V and 6 bases at J, with 16 bases between. Germline V gene lookup returns CDR1 MDHEN and CDR2 SYDVKM. The CDR3 spans 15 residues. The sequence was obtained from a woman in her thirties or forties with acute COVID-19. Specimen: PBMCs or T cells enriched from blood (not recorded which). This sequence joins TRBV28 and TRBJ1-6, with D possibly being TRBD1 (5 bases). This chain's CDR3 is CASTKVGVGNSPLHF. DNA of the CDR3: TGTGCCAGCACCAAAGTAGGGGTAGGTAATTCACCCCTCCACTTT.